This T cell receptor beta chain was profiled in a study of shared clonotypes between healthy human individuals. This CDR3 is 15 amino acids long. Looked up from germline, CDR1 is SGDLS and CDR2 is YYNGEE. V lost 4 bases and J 3 bases, leaving 14 bases between the germline ends. Sequenced by immunoSEQ multiplex PCR; TCRdb stores in-frame clones only, minus some. This sample carries around 510,000 clones, around three quarters of them seen once, and the ten largest clones take 9.5% to 15%. The sequenced sample was PBMCs. This clonotype was obtained from a woman aged 40 to 50 in good health. Some clones in this sample may be carry-over from other donors' samples. This chain connects TRBV9 to TRBJ2-1; TRBD2 might be the D (6 bases). The DNA for the CDR3 is TGTGCCAGCAGCACTAGCCAACCCAACTACAATGAGCAGTTCTTC. As protein: CASSTSQPNYNEQFF.